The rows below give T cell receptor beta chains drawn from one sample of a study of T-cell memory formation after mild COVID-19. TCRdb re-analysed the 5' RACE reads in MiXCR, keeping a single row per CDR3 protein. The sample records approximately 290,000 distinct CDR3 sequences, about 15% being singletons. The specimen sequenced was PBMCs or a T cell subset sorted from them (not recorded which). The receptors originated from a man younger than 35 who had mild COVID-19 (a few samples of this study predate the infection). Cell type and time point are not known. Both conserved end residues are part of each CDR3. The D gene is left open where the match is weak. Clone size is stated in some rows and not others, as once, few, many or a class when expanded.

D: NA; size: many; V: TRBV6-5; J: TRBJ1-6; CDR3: CASSYGDGRSNSPLHF; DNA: TGTGCCAGCAGTTACGGGGACGGGAGATCTAATTCACCCCTCCACTTT
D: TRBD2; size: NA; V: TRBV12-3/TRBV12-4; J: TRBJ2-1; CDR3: CASDPHGTSGSLQFF; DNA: TGTGCCAGCGACCCCCACGGGACTAGCGGGTCACTGCAGTTCTTC
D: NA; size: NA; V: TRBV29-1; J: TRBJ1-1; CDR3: CSATTAMNTEAFF; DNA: TGCAGCGCCACGACAGCCATGAACACTGAAGCTTTCTTT
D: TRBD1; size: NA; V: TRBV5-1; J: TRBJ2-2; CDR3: CASSLGQGAASGELFF; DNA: TGCGCCAGCAGCTTGGGACAGGGGGCCGCGTCCGGGGAGCTGTTTTTT
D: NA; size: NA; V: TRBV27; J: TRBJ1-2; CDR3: CASSFGPGYGYTF; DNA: TGTGCCAGCAGTTTTGGACCTGGGTATGGCTACACCTTC
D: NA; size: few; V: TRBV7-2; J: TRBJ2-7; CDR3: CASRELGRKFYEQYF; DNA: TGTGCCAGCAGAGAATTAGGTCGGAAGTTCTACGAGCAGTACTTC
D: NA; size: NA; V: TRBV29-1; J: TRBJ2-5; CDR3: CSVSRSSRETQYF; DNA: TGCAGCGTTTCCAGGTCCTCTCGAGAGACCCAGTACTTC
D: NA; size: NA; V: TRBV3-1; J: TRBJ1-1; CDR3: CASSRLYKATEAFF; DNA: TGTGCCAGCAGCCGCCTTTACAAGGCGACTGAAGCTTTCTTT
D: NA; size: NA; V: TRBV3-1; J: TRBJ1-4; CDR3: CASSQGAVDLNEKLFF; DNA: TGTGCCAGCAGCCAAGGGGCCGTCGACCTTAATGAAAAACTGTTTTTT
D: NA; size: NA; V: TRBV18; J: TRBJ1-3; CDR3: CASSPRDAGRSGNTIYF; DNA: TGTGCCAGCTCACCACGCGATGCAGGCCGCTCTGGAAACACCATATATTTT
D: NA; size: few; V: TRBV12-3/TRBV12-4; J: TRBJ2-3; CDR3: CASRTDPDTQYF; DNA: TGTGCCAGCAGGACAGACCCGGATACGCAGTATTTT
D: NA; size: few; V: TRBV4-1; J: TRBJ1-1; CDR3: CASSQVENTEAFF; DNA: TGCGCCAGCAGCCAAGTAGAGAACACTGAAGCTTTCTTT
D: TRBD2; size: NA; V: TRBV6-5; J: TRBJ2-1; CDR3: CASSHAGTSGYNEQFF; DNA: TGTGCCAGCAGCCACGCCGGGACTAGCGGGTACAATGAGCAGTTCTTC
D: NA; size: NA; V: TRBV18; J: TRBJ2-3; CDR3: CASSPPSAASTDTQYF; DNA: TGTGCCAGCTCACCACCATCCGCGGCTAGCACAGATACGCAGTATTTT
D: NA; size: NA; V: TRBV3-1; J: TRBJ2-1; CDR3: CASSPRIRLSYNEQFF; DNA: TGTGCCAGCAGCCCCCGGATACGGCTCTCCTACAATGAGCAGTTCTTC
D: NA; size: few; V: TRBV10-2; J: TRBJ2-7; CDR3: CASISPAYEQYF; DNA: TGCGCCAGCATATCACCCGCTTACGAGCAGTACTTC
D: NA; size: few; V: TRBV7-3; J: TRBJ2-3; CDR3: CASSRGTEVDTQYF; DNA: TGTGCCAGCAGCCGAGGGACGGAGGTAGATACGCAGTATTTT
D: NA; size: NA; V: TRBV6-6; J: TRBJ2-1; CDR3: CASSRLRNEQFF; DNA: TGTGCCAGCAGCCGACTCCGCAATGAGCAGTTCTTC